A selection of T cell receptor beta chains follows, all from one sample in a study of T-cell reconstitution after alpha-beta-depleted transplantation in children. In TCRdb, the PCR reads were re-called with MiXCR into one record per CDR3 protein. The sample has hundreds of thousands of distinct CDR3 sequences; around 15% are singletons. Specimen: PBMCs, mostly from graft donor cells, collected 360 days after TCRalphabeta/CD19-depleted stem cell transplant. These receptors all come from a male patient younger than 18 who had a stem cell transplant for acute lymphoblastic leukemia, so the T cells may come from the graft donor. Each CDR3 is given with its conserved first and last residue. The order of the fields is D gene, J gene, V gene, CDR3 protein. D genes are given only for firm matches.

>TRBD1|TRBJ1-1|TRBV18
CASSPGQGRAGNTEAFF
>TRBD2|TRBJ2-5|TRBV5-1
CASSLLLAAPGFQETQYF
>TRBD2|TRBJ2-2|TRBV7-8
CASSLIAGRVTGELFF
>TRBD2|TRBJ2-3|TRBV7-6
CASSLAGGSDTQYF
>TRBD2|TRBJ2-2|TRBV11-1
CASSLTGLAGQLNTGELFF
>TRBD1|TRBJ2-7|TRBV5-1
CASSQLKGQGAYEQYF
>-|TRBJ1-4|TRBV12-3/TRBV12-4
CASSFGLGPTNEKLFF
>TRBD1|TRBJ1-1|TRBV27
CASRSGQGGLNTEAFF
>-|TRBJ2-2|TRBV11-3
CASSKLEGSSNTGELFF
>-|TRBJ2-1|TRBV20-1
CCAFTVAASYNEQFF
>-|TRBJ1-1|TRBV12-3/TRBV12-4
CASSMDSLNTEAFF
>-|TRBJ1-1|TRBV5-1
CASSRKLAGRGTEAFF
>TRBD2|TRBJ2-1|TRBV5-1
CASSLSVKLAFSYNEQFF